Listed below are T cell receptor beta chains from one sample, sequenced in a study of cytomegalovirus exposure and HLA in healthy donors. The data were produced by immunoSEQ multiplex PCR, yet TCRdb's version contains in-frame clones alone and is incomplete. The sample includes some 120,000 clones, around 94% of them seen just once. Specimen: PBMCs. The source is a woman younger than 30 in good health and CMV-seronegative. Each CDR3 is given with its conserved first and last residue. D genes are given only for firm matches. Expanded clones get a size class; other rows say once, few or many, or leave the size out.

V	D	size	J	DNA	CDR3
TRBV11-2	TRBD1	.	TRBJ2-7	TGTGCCAGCAGACGCCCGGGACAGGGTAGTTGGGAGCAGTACTTC	CASRRPGQGSWEQYF
TRBV28	.	.	TRBJ1-4	TGTGCCAGCAGTTTACCCCATGCAACTAATGAAAAACTGTTTTTT	CASSLPHATNEKLFF
TRBV28	.	.	TRBJ1-3	TGTGCCAGCAGTCCCAAGGACAGTCTCTCTGGAAACACCATATATTTT	CASSPKDSLSGNTIYF
TRBV6-6	TRBD2	.	TRBJ2-2	TGTGCCAGCAGTTCTACTAGCGGTGGGAACACCGGGGAGCTGTTTTTT	CASSSTSGGNTGELFF
TRBV9	.	once	TRBJ1-2	TGTGCCAGCAGCGTAGATGGAGGGCACTATGGCTACACCTTC	CASSVDGGHYGYTF
TRBV12-5	.	.	TRBJ2-2	TGTGCTAGTGGTTTGGTACTTGCCGGAGCAACCGGGGAGCTGTTTTTT	CASGLVLAGATGELFF
TRBV27	.	.	TRBJ1-4	TGTGCCAGCAGTCCGAATCTTCGGGGGTTCGGCGAAAAACTGTTTTTT	CASSPNLRGFGEKLFF
TRBV4-1	.	.	TRBJ1-5	TGCGCCAGCAGCCAAGTCCAGGCCCAGTATAGCAATCAGCCCCAGCATTTT	CASSQVQAQYSNQPQHF
TRBV27	TRBD1	once	TRBJ1-5	TGTGCCAGCAGGAGGAACAGGGGCGGGGAACAGCCCCAGCATTTT	CASRRNRGGEQPQHF
TRBV19	.	.	TRBJ1-5	TGTGCCAGTAGTGACAGGCAGCATAGCAATCAGCCCCAGCATTTT	CASSDRQHSNQPQHF
TRBV11-2	TRBD1	.	TRBJ1-4	TGTGCCAGCAGCGGGGGGACAGGGGGCTCCATTCCAAAACTGTTTTTT	CASSGGTGGSIPKLFF
TRBV30	.	.	TRBJ1-5	TGTGCCTGGAGTGTCAATAGCAATCAGCCCCAGCATTTT	CAWSVNSNQPQHF
TRBV28	.	once	TRBJ1-5	TGTGCCAGCAGTCCAAGACAGAACGATCAGCCCCAGCATTTT	CASSPRQNDQPQHF
TRBV4-1	TRBD2	.	TRBJ2-7	TGCGCCAGCAGCCATCTAGCGGGAGGTGACTACGAGCAGTACTTC	CASSHLAGGDYEQYF
TRBV5-1	TRBD2	.	TRBJ2-7	TGCGCCAGCAGCTTAGGGACCCGGGCGGGAGTAGGCGAGCAGTACTTC	CASSLGTRAGVGEQYF
TRBV7-2	.	.	TRBJ1-5	TGTGCCAGCAGCTTAGCGCGATCTGCCGGCAATCAGCCCCAGCATTTT	CASSLARSAGNQPQHF
TRBV28	TRBD1	.	TRBJ1-1	TGTGCCAGCAGCACGACAGGGGGCGGTATGAACACTGAAGCTTTCTTT	CASSTTGGGMNTEAFF
TRBV7-3	TRBD1	.	TRBJ1-5	TGTGCCAGCAGCTACCAAAGGGCATGGACAGGGGCCCTCAATCAGCCCCAGCATTTT	CASSYQRAWTGALNQPQHF
TRBV11-2	.	.	TRBJ2-5	TGTGCCAGCAGCTTAGCGGGACTGCCCGGCGTAGAGACCCAGTACTTC	CASSLAGLPGVETQYF
TRBV6-5	.	.	TRBJ2-1	TGTGCCAGCAGTTTCCGAGGGGGTTTGTACAATGAGCAGTTCTTC	CASSFRGGLYNEQFF
TRBV19	.	once	TRBJ1-4	TGTGCCAGTAGTATTGGGACACCGGACGAAAAACTGTTTTTT	CASSIGTPDEKLFF
TRBV2	.	.	TRBJ1-5	TGTGCCAGCAGTGAAGGAGATAATAGCAATCAGCCCCAGCATTTT	CASSEGDNSNQPQHF
TRBV29-1	.	.	TRBJ2-5	TGCAGCGTTGAGGTCGGGGGATGGGGGGAGACCCAGTACTTC	CSVEVGGWGETQYF
TRBV6-5	TRBD2	.	TRBJ2-3	TGTGCCAGCAGATCGACTAGCGGGAGGGCCGGTACGCAGTATTTT	CASRSTSGRAGTQYF
TRBV4-1	.	once	TRBJ2-1	TGCGCCAGCAGCCCCGGTGGCAATGAGCAGTTCTTC	CASSPGGNEQFF
TRBV28	TRBD1	.	TRBJ1-4	TGTGCCAGCAGTTTTGACAGGGGGTACCCTAATGAAAAACTGTTTTTT	CASSFDRGYPNEKLFF
TRBV7-3	.	.	TRBJ1-6	TGTGCCAGCAGCTTGGTGAGGGTGTCAAATTCACCCCTCCACTTT	CASSLVRVSNSPLHF
TRBV5-1	TRBD1	few	TRBJ1-1	TGCGCCAGCAGCCCAGGGGGACTGGGGAACACTGAAGCTTTCTTT	CASSPGGLGNTEAFF
TRBV5-6	.	.	TRBJ2-3	TGTGCCAGCAGCTTGCGTCCCAACTTAATTGCCCGCACAGATACGCAGTATTTT	CASSLRPNLIARTDTQYF
TRBV14	.	.	TRBJ1-2	TGTGCCAGCAGCCCAACACGCTATGGCTACACCTTC	CASSPTRYGYTF
TRBV28	.	.	TRBJ1-5	TGTGCCAGCAGTTTGTCCAGGGTCGGCAATCAGCCCCAGCATTTT	CASSLSRVGNQPQHF
TRBV2	TRBD2	.	TRBJ2-7	TGTGCCAGCAGACTTAGCGGGGGCCGCTACGAGCAGTACTTC	CASRLSGGRYEQYF
TRBV5-4	TRBD2	.	TRBJ2-7	TGTGCCAGCAGCTTGGAAGTCGGGACTAGCTTTTACGAGCAGTACTTC	CASSLEVGTSFYEQYF
TRBV27	.	.	TRBJ2-1	TGTGCCAGCAGTCCAAACCCGTACCGCTTTGGGGCCAATGAGCAGTTCTTC	CASSPNPYRFGANEQFF
TRBV7-9	TRBD1	.	TRBJ2-2	TGTGCCAGCAGCCCAGGGACAGGAGACACCGGGGAGCTGTTTTTT	CASSPGTGDTGELFF
TRBV6-1	TRBD2	.	TRBJ2-2	TGTGCCAGCAGTGAACTAGCGGGGGGCACCGGGGAGCTGTTTTTT	CASSELAGGTGELFF
TRBV23-1	.	.	TRBJ1-3	TGCGCCAGCAGTCGAACACCATGCTCTGGAAACACCATATATTTT	CASSRTPCSGNTIYF
TRBV27	TRBD2	.	TRBJ2-2	TGTGCCAGCAGCCGGATTAGGGTACGGGGGGACACCGGGGAGCTGTTTTTT	CASSRIRVRGDTGELFF
TRBV7-3	.	.	TRBJ2-7	TGTGCCAGCAGCTTAACGGGCAGAAGCGAGCAGTACTTC	CASSLTGRSEQYF
TRBV6-1	TRBD1	.	TRBJ2-7	TGTGCCAGCAGGACCGGACAGGGCCTTGGTTACGAGCAGTACTTC	CASRTGQGLGYEQYF
TRBV18	.	.	TRBJ2-1	TGTGCCAGCTCACCACTAGCAATAGCCTACAATGAGCAGTTCTTC	CASSPLAIAYNEQFF
TRBV27	.	.	TRBJ2-7	TGTGCCAGCAGTTTTAGAAGGGAGAACTACGAGCAGTACTTC	CASSFRRENYEQYF
TRBV27	.	.	TRBJ2-1	TGTGCCAGCAGTTTATTCCCCCCGAATAGCCCAACCTACAATGAGCAGTTCTTC	CASSLFPPNSPTYNEQFF
TRBV5-1	.	.	TRBJ1-1	TGCGCCAGCAGCTTAGAAGGGGGAACTGAAGCTTTCTTT	CASSLEGGTEAFF
TRBV6-5	TRBD2	.	TRBJ2-4	TGTGCCAGCAGATCCCGACTAGCGGGACAAAACATTCAGTACTTC	CASRSRLAGQNIQYF
TRBV5-6	TRBD2	few	TRBJ2-2	TGTGCCAGCAGCTTACTAGCGGGGGGGACCGGGGAGCTGTTTTTT	CASSLLAGGTGELFF
TRBV7-2	.	.	TRBJ2-7	TGTGCCAGCAGCCCAACCCTTGGACTACCCGACTACGAGCAGTACTTC	CASSPTLGLPDYEQYF
TRBV6-5	TRBD1	.	TRBJ1-1	TGTGCCAGCAGTTACTCGGGACAGGGGAACACTGAAGCTTTCTTT	CASSYSGQGNTEAFF
TRBV30	.	.	TRBJ1-1	TGTGCCTGGAGTCCTCTGAACACTGAAGCTTTCTTT	CAWSPLNTEAFF
TRBV6-5	.	.	TRBJ2-1	TGTGCCAGCAGTTACGGCGGCATATCTAATGAGCAGTTCTTC	CASSYGGISNEQFF
TRBV6-5	TRBD1	.	TRBJ1-3	TGTGCCTCCCAGGGGGAAACAGGAAACACCATATATTTT	CASQGETGNTIYF
TRBV7-6	TRBD1	once	TRBJ2-1	TGTGCCAGCAGCCAAAACAGGGGGCTATACTCCTACAATGAGCAGTTCTTC	CASSQNRGLYSYNEQFF
TRBV28	TRBD2	.	TRBJ2-5	TGTGCCAGCAGTTCCTGGACTAGCGGGAGGGCCGGGGAGACCCAGTACTTC	CASSSWTSGRAGETQYF
TRBV18	.	.	TRBJ2-1	TGTGCCAGCTCACCGGCTGTGAAAGGCGGAGGGTACAATGAGCAGTTCTTC	CASSPAVKGGGYNEQFF